The subject of this entry is one T cell receptor beta chain. The antigen is unknown. The donors were members of the validation cohort comprising over a hundred subjects, separate from the roughly 650-subject first cohort. This sample was included in a study of cytomegalovirus exposure and HLA in healthy donors. Study-wide points: It was 150 or so TCR beta chains that were listed as cytomegalovirus-associated. Many donors shared some public TCRs, even though most TCR sequences were rare. It was reported that the classifier diagnosed cytomegalovirus status with high specificity and sensitivity in both the original and validation cohorts.

This CDR3 is 13 amino acids long. The germline gives CDR1 SGHRS, CDR2 YFSETQ. Trimming removed 0 bases from V and 4 bases from J, with 4 bases in between. The protocol was immunoSEQ multiplex PCR, while the TCRdb copy is restricted to in-frame clones and leaves out a portion. The data show 200,000 or so clones, roughly 82% seen once. The TCR was taken from a man between 18 and 35 years old in good health and CMV-seropositive. The genes are TRBV5-1 and TRBJ2-2; D gene unclear. The material sequenced was PBMCs. CDR3 in DNA: TGCGCCAGCAGCTTGGATCTCACCGGGGAGCTGTTTTTT. Protein: CASSLDLTGELFF. Supplemented by reference TRBV5-1 and TRBJ2-2, the full variable domain reads KAGVTQTPRYLIKTRGQQVTLSCSPISGHRSVSWYQQTPGQGLQFLFEYFSETQRNKGNFPGRFSGRQFSNSRSEMNVSTLELGDSALYLCASSLDLTGELFFGEGSRLTVL.